This T cell receptor (beta chain) is drawn from a study of blood T cell repertoires in COVID-19. Study in general: COVID-19 samples from acute and convalescent phases originated in the United States, Italy and Spain. Sources were T cells, B-cell-depleted T cells, or PBMCs; the material itself was cDNA or gDNA.

A single count supports this clone. Looked up from germline, CDR1 is GTSNPN and CDR2 is SVGIG (reference sequence). The CDR3 is 15 amino acids. Trimming at V came to 8 bases and at J to 0 bases, leaving 9 bases not matched to a gene. Assay: immunoSEQ multiplex PCR; the TCRdb copy retains only in-frame clones and omits some. The table shows 250,000 to 350,000 clones, with around nine tenths occurring only once. Participants came from some 23 US areas, aged roughly 18 to 95 years. The study assigned cohorts using participant-reported clinical history. What was sequenced was PBMCs or T cells enriched from blood (not recorded which). The V call is TRBV30, the J call TRBJ1-3; 8 bases are a match to TRBD1. The TCR comes from a woman between 35 and 50 years old who had recovered from COVID-19. DNA of the CDR3: TGTGCCCAGTATCCCAGGGGGCCCTCTGGAAACACCATATATTTT. Amino acids: CAQYPRGPSGNTIYF.